These T cell receptor beta chains were read from a single sample in a study of radiotherapy plus CTLA-4 blockade in lung cancer. The protocol was immunoSEQ multiplex PCR, while the TCRdb copy is restricted to in-frame clones and leaves out a portion. Of tens of thousands of clones listed, around 80% are singletons. The specimen was peripheral blood, collected from a patient treated with radiotherapy plus ipilimumab. The receptors come from a human donor with non-small cell lung cancer that progressed on radiotherapy plus ipilimumab. CDR3s include the opening cysteine and the closing phenylalanine or tryptophan. D genes are given only for firm matches. Clone sizes are given selectively: once, few, many, or a class where the clone is expanded.

clone_size	j_call	v_call	d_call	cdr3_aa	cdr3_nt
NA	TRBJ1-1	TRBV7-2	TRBD1	CASSFGDSLNTEAFF	TGTGCCAGCAGCTTTGGGGACAGCTTGAACACTGAAGCTTTCTTT
few	TRBJ2-1	TRBV19	TRBD2	CASSTYSGGTYNEQFF	TGTGCCAGTAGTACATATAGCGGGGGGACCTACAATGAGCAGTTCTTC
NA	TRBJ1-1	TRBV4-1	TRBD1	CASSQEGTGNTEAFF	TGCGCCAGCAGCCAAGAGGGGACAGGGAACACTGAAGCTTTCTTT
NA	TRBJ1-4	TRBV7-9	NA	CASSLQSGQSEKLFF	TGTGCCAGCAGCTTACAATCTGGACAGAGTGAAAAACTGTTTTTT
NA	TRBJ2-2	TRBV27	NA	CASSFSPRAGELFF	TGTGCCAGCAGTTTCTCCCCCAGGGCCGGGGAGCTGTTTTTT
NA	TRBJ1-2	TRBV5-1	TRBD1	CASSLAPGQGSENGYTF	TGCGCCAGCAGCTTGGCCCCGGGACAGGGCAGCGAAAATGGCTACACCTTC
NA	TRBJ2-1	TRBV7-6	NA	CASSLGEGNEQFF	TGTGCCAGCAGCTTAGGCGAGGGGAATGAGCAGTTCTTC
NA	TRBJ2-7	TRBV7-9	NA	CASSAGSGGSREQYF	TGTGCCAGCAGCGCGGGATCAGGGGGATCCCGGGAGCAGTACTTC
NA	TRBJ1-1	TRBV9	NA	CASSADTMNTEAFF	TGTGCCAGCAGCGCGGACACAATGAACACTGAAGCTTTCTTT
NA	TRBJ2-2	TRBV7-2	NA	CASSSYSGELFF	TGTGCCAGCAGCTCCTATTCAGGGGAGCTGTTTTTT
once	TRBJ2-5	TRBV28	NA	CASRGVWRQETQYF	TGTGCCAGCAGGGGGGTATGGAGACAAGAGACCCAGTACTTC
once	TRBJ2-7	TRBV4-2	TRBD1	CASSQEAGRGYEQYF	TGTGCCAGCAGCCAAGAGGCGGGCAGGGGGTACGAGCAGTACTTC
NA	TRBJ1-2	TRBV18	TRBD1	CASSPGQGEQGYTF	TGTGCCAGCTCACCCGGACAGGGGGAGCAGGGCTACACCTTC
NA	TRBJ2-2	TRBV5-4	NA	CASTYRASNTGELFF	TGTGCCAGCACATACAGGGCTTCGAACACCGGGGAGCTGTTTTTT
NA	TRBJ1-5	TRBV6-6	NA	CASAGSGVNQPQHF	TGTGCCAGCGCGGGAAGTGGGGTCAATCAGCCCCAGCATTTT
NA	TRBJ2-2	TRBV19	NA	CASSISGARNTGELFF	TGTGCCAGTAGTATATCCGGTGCCAGGAACACCGGGGAGCTGTTTTTT
NA	TRBJ1-2	TRBV5-4	TRBD1	CASSSQAGGNYGYTF	TGTGCCAGCAGCTCGCAGGCAGGGGGGAATTATGGCTACACCTTC
NA	TRBJ1-6	TRBV5-4	TRBD1	CASSPDRVNSPLHF	TGTGCCAGCAGCCCGGACAGGGTTAATTCACCCCTCCACTTT
NA	TRBJ2-1	TRBV6-5	NA	CASSYSGENEQFF	TGTGCCAGCAGTTACTCGGGGGAGAATGAGCAGTTCTTC
NA	TRBJ2-1	TRBV27	TRBD2	CASSRTSGGLYNEQFF	TGTGCCAGCAGCCGGACTAGCGGGGGGCTATACAATGAGCAGTTCTTC